The clone carrying this T cell receptor beta chain has a single count. Its antigen is not identified. Notes on the study in general: Tumor Tregs overlapped most with tumor, then blood, naive CD4+ cells.

Constant-region reverse primers amplified full-length variable regions, followed by semi-nested Nested Universal Primer A PCR. TCRdb processed the 5' RACE reads anew with MiXCR; each CDR3 protein has one entry. The sample carries about 62,000 distinct CDR3 sequences, roughly 30% recorded once. This CDR3 has 18 amino acids. The V and J ends lost 2 bases and 0 bases respectively, with 20 bases between them. Germline V gene lookup returns CDR1 SGHRS and CDR2 YFSETQ. Purified naive CD4+ T cells were depleted of CD25+ Tregs. The sequenced sample was tumor-infiltrating naive CD4+ T cells sorted from the breast tumor. Subset here: naive CD4+ T cells, CD4+CD45RA+CD25-. The rearrangement links TRBV5-1 to TRBJ1-2, with D uncertain. This receptor was taken from a female donor with breast cancer. CDR3 in amino acids: CASSFELRAGGTNYGYTF. In DNA, the CDR3 is TGCGCCAGCAGCTTTGAGCTTCGGGCAGGTGGGACTAACTATGGCTACACCTTC.